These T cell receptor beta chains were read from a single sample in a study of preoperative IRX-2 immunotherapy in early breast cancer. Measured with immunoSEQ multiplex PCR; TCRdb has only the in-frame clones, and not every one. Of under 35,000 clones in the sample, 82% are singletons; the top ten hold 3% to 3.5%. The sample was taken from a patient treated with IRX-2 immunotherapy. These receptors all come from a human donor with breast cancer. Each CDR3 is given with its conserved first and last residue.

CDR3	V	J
CASSSLPTGELFF	TRBV4-1	TRBJ2-2
CASSGRQEAFF	TRBV19	TRBJ1-1
CASSQSWTDPTDTQYF	TRBV11-1	TRBJ2-3
CASSLRGGVLLEQFF	TRBV7-6	TRBJ2-1
CASSYRGPYQPQHF	TRBV6-8	TRBJ1-5
CASRDRRGVSPLHF	TRBV6-8	TRBJ1-6
CASNQGGSYEQYF	TRBV23-1	TRBJ2-7
CATSSDWDGVSGNTIYF	TRBV15	TRBJ1-3
CASSSTGSGELFF	TRBV6-8	TRBJ2-2
CASSLAGGAGLSYEQYF	TRBV5-1	TRBJ2-7
CASSPPPRSGANVLTF	TRBV18	TRBJ2-6
CASSYSRRQAEQYF	TRBV6-8	TRBJ2-7
CASSQLRGQGNTEAFF	TRBV7-7	TRBJ1-1
CASSLRLEGWTDTQYF	TRBV7-6	TRBJ2-3
CASSPGEGTQYF	TRBV18	TRBJ2-3
CASSLRQGFRLNEKLFF	TRBV7-6	TRBJ1-4
CASTLNNRQGAEAFF	TRBV11-3	TRBJ1-1
CASSLGPTNWGYTF	TRBV11-3	TRBJ1-2
CASKTILGHEQFF	TRBV7-1	TRBJ2-1
CASSTGGGRGELFF	TRBV19	TRBJ2-2
CASRLQTGSYNEQFF	TRBV6-8	TRBJ2-1
CASSLVLAGELFF	TRBV7-1	TRBJ2-2
CASSSPTGGLGYTF	TRBV6-8	TRBJ1-2
CASSNIRGVGQGATYEQYF	TRBV19	TRBJ2-7
CASSSDLRLASSTDTQYF	TRBV6-8	TRBJ2-3
CASSHFFQGLYNEQFF	TRBV19	TRBJ2-1
CSVVEPNQPQHF	TRBV29-1	TRBJ1-5
CASSPGIGSYEQYF	TRBV1	TRBJ2-7
CASSTPGRTDTQYF	TRBV28	TRBJ2-3
CSVEARGGGTDTQYF	TRBV29-1	TRBJ2-3
CATSRDPTGAKNIQYF	TRBV15	TRBJ2-4